The clone carrying this T cell receptor (beta chain) was detected once. This entry belongs to a study of shared clonotypes between healthy human individuals. Participating donors were healthy, HIV-negative adults free of recent acute infections or vaccinations. Clones were read by immunoSEQ multiplex PCR, and TCRdb kept only the in-frame ones, dropping some. The table records around 2.5 million clones, 90% to 95% of them present only once. CDR1 and CDR2 from the germline V gene are GTSNPN and SVGIG (reference sequence). Trimming removed 3 bases from V and 6 bases from J; junction bases left unmatched: 7. This CDR3 is 15 amino acids long.

The origin of this receptor is a man in his late teens or twenties in good health. Some clones in this sample may be carry-over from other donors' samples. Sequencing was done on a sample of naive CD4+ T cells from PBMCs. Described subset: CD45RA+ positively selected. The gene calls are TRBV30 and TRBJ2-1; TRBD1 agrees at 11 bases. This chain's CDR3 is CAWSLGQGEFNEQFF. The CDR3 bases are TGTGCCTGGAGCCTGGGACAGGGGGAATTCAATGAGCAGTTCTTC.